These 8 T cell receptor beta chains share one sample of origin, sequenced in a study of CD8 T cells in ankylosing spondylitis (dated by TCRdb to about 2017). Library preparation used 5' RACE. Instrument used: Illumina HiSeq 2500. The raw public reads went through TCRdb reprocessing: fastp at Q25, MiXCR clone calling, in-frame beta chains kept. A single entry per CDR3 protein holds the most common genes and DNA from its merged rows. The sample table records about 320,000 distinct CDR3 sequences; approximately 10% of these occur just once. Roughly 9% of the sample is held by the ten biggest clonotypes. Sample: blood, either unsorted or a sorted T cell fraction (not recorded which). Receptors were obtained from a female donor with ankylosing spondylitis or in good health (not recorded which).

For the CDR3, the DNA is TGTGCCAGCAGTTCATTTGGCCTAATGAACACTGAAGCTTTCTTT. This gives the protein CASSSFGLMNTEAFF. J is TRBJ1-1 and V is TRBV6-5; D remains ambiguous. CDR1 is MNHEY and CDR2 is SVGAGI in the germline V gene. The germline V and J ends were trimmed by 4 bases and 0 bases, with 12 bases remaining between them. CDR3 length equals 15 residues.

The CDR3 nucleotides are TGTGCCAGCAGTGACCGACTAGCGGACAATGAGCAGTTCTTC. Protein: CASSDRLADNEQFF. The rearrangement uses TRBV2 and TRBJ2-1, with TRBD2 identical over 9 bases. J gave up 5 bases and V 3 bases, and 2 bases lay outside the gene matches. The CDR3 is made up of 14 amino acids. In germline, CDR1 is SNHLY, CDR2 FYNNEI.

At least ten counts were recorded for this clonotype. This sequence joins TRBV20-1 and TRBJ1-2; D gene uncertain. Germline V gene sequence: CDR1 DFQATT, CDR2 SNEGSKA (reference sequence). This CDR3 has 14 residues. V lost 5 bases and J 0 bases, leaving 13 bases between the germline ends. The CDR3 DNA reads TGCAGTGCTCAGGACCGCCGCTCTAACTATGGCTACACCTTC. This translates into CSAQDRRSNYGYTF.

This clonotype has at least ten counts. The chain couples TRBV5-1 to TRBJ2-2; D tentatively reads TRBD1 or TRBD2 (6 bases each). The CDR3 covers 17 residues. Germline CDR1 is SGHRS and CDR2 is YFSETQ. Trimming cost V 3 bases and J 0 bases, with 15 bases left between them. The CDR3 region is CASSSRRGTTNTGELFF. In DNA, the CDR3 is TGCGCCAGCAGCTCACGCCGGGGGACAACGAACACCGGGGAGCTGTTTTTT. Looking up the rest from reference TRBV5-1 and TRBJ2-2 gives the full variable domain: KAGVTQTPRYLIKTRGQQVTLSCSPISGHRSVSWYQQTPGQGLQFLFEYFSETQRNKGNFPGRFSGRQFSNSRSEMNVSTLELGDSALYLCASSSRRGTTNTGELFFGEGSRLTVL.

This clonotype occurred a few times. The CDR3 coding sequence is TGTGCCTGGAGTGTTAGGGGGGGCGCAGCTTTCTTT. Protein sequence: CAWSVRGGAAFF. V usage is TRBV30 and J usage is TRBJ1-1; D might be TRBD1 (6 bases). This CDR3 has 12 amino acids. Germline lookup yields CDR1 GTSNPN and CDR2 SVGIG (reference sequence). Trimming left V 0 bases short and J 10 bases short, with 12 bases between.

This clonotype was seen at least ten times. J is TRBJ2-2 and V is TRBV9; TRBD2 agrees at 9 bases. Germline CDR1 SGDLS, CDR2 YYNGEE. The CDR3 is 13 residues long. Germline trimming cut 6 bases from V and 4 bases from J; bases unmatched to any gene: 1. The DNA for the CDR3 is TGTGCCAGCACGACTAGCGGCACCGGGGAGCTGTTTTTT. Protein product: CASTTSGTGELFF.

Many counts were recorded for this clonotype. The chain has TRBV4-2 and TRBJ1-5, with D perhaps matching TRBD1 (6 bases). CDR3 length: 20 amino acids. Germline assignment: CDR1 LGHNA and CDR2 YNFKEQ. With 0 bases removed from V and 2 bases from J, the gap between germline ends came to 23 bases. CDR3 sequence (DNA): TGTGCCAGCAGCCAAGATAACTCAGAGTTCGACAGGTCAGGCAATCAGCCCCAGCATTTT. Residues: CASSQDNSEFDRSGNQPQHF.

For this clonotype: A much larger clonotype is one base distant, so this may be a read error. V is TRBV5-1 and J is TRBJ1-1; 7 positions match TRBD1. Germline CDR1 and CDR2: SGHRS and YFSETQ. The CDR3 length is 14 residues. Trimming removed 3 bases from V and 1 base from J; junction bases left unmatched: 3. The CDR3 loop reads CASSSGQSNTEAFF. CDR3 DNA sequence: TGCGCCAGCAGCTCGGGACAGTCGAACACTGAAGCTTTCTTT. Complete variable domain (other parts from reference TRBV5-1 and TRBJ1-1): KAGVTQTPRYLIKTRGQQVTLSCSPISGHRSVSWYQQTPGQGLQFLFEYFSETQRNKGNFPGRFSGRQFSNSRSEMNVSTLELGDSALYLCASSSGQSNTEAFFGQGTRLTVV.